This TCR beta chain was obtained from a study of breast tumors, draining lymph nodes, adjacent tissues. TCRdb re-called the multiplex PCR reads through MiXCR, storing one row per CDR3 protein. The repertoire holds 150,000 to 250,000 distinct CDR3 sequences, with roughly 31% as singletons. Axillary draining lymph nodes of breast cancer patients supplied the node samples. This clonotype was counted many times. Specimen: axillary lymph node tissue. The clonotype originates from a female donor with breast cancer. Some clones in this sample may be carry-over from other donors' samples.

The CDR3 nucleotides are TGTGCCAGCAGGAAAAGGACTAGCGGGAGCTACAATGAGCAGTTCTTC. Encoded protein: CASRKRTSGSYNEQFF. The rearrangement joins TRBV7-2 to TRBJ2-1, with 13 bases fitting TRBD2. Germline lookup yields CDR1 SGHTA and CDR2 FQGNSA. The CDR3 consists of 16 residues. V dropped 6 bases and J dropped 3; count of bases not matched to a gene: 5.